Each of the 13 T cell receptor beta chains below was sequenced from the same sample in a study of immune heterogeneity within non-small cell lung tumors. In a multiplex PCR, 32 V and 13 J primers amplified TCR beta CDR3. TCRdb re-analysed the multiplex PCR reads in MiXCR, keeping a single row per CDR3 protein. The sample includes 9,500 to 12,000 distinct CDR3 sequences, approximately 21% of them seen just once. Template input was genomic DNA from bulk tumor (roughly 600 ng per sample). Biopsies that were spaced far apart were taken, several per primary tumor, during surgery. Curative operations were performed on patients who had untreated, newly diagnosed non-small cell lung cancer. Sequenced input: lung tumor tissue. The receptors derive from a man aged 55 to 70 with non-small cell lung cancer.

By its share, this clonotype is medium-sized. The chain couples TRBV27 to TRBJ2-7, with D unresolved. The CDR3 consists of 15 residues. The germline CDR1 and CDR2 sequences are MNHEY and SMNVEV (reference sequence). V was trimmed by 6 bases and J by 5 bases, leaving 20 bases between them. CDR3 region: CASSRGVGVGNEQYF. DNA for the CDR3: TGTGCCAGCAGCCGAGGTGTTGGGGTCGGCAACGAGCAGTACTTC.

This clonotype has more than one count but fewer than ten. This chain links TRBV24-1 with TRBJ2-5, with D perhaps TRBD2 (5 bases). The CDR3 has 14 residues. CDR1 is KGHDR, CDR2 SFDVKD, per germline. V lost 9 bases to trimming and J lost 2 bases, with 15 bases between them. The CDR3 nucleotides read TGTGCCACCGGTTCGTCGGGAAAGCAAGAGACCCAGTACTTC. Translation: CATGSSGKQETQYF.

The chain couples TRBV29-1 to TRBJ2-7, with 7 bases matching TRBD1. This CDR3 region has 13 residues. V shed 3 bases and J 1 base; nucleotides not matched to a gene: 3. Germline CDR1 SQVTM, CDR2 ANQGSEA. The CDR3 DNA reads TGCAGCGTTGATACCAGGGGGTCCTACGAGCAGTACTTC. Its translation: CSVDTRGSYEQYF.

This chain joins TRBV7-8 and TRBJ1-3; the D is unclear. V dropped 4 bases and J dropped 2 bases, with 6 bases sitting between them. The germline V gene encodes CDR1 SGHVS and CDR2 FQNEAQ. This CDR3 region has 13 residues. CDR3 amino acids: CASSWTAGNTIYF. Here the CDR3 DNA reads TGTGCCAGCAGCTGGACCGCTGGAAACACCATATATTTT.

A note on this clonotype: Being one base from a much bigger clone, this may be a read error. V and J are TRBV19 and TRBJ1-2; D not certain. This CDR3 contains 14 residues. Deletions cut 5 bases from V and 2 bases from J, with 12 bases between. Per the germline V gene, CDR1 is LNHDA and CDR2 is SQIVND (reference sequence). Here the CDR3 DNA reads TGTGCCAGTAGTGGGGTGGGAACGAACTATGGCTACACCTTC. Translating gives CASSGVGTNYGYTF.

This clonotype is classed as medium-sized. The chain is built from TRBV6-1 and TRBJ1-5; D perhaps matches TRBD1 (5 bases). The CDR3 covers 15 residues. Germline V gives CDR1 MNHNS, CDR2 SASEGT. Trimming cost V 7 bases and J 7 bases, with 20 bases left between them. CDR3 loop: CASTKSGAGMQPQHF. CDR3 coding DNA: TGTGCCAGCACTAAAAGCGGGGCAGGGATGCAGCCCCAGCATTTT.

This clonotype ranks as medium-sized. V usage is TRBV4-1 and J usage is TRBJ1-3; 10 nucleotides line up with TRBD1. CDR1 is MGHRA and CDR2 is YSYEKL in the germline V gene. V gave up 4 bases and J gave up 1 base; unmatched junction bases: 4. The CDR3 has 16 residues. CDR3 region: CASSPTGGASGNTIYF. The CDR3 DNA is TGCGCCAGCAGCCCGACAGGGGGCGCTTCTGGAAACACCATATATTTT.

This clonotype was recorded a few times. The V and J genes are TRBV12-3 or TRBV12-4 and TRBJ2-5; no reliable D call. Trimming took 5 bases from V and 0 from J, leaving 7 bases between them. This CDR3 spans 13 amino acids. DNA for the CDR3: TGTGCCAGCAGTATCGACAACCAAGAGACCCAGTACTTC. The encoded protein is CASSIDNQETQYF.

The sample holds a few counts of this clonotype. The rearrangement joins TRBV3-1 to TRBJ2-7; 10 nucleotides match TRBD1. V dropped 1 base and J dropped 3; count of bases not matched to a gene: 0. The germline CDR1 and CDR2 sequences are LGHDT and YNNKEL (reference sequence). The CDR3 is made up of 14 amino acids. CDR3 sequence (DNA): TGTGCCAGCAGCCAAGGGACAGGGGGCTACGAGCAGTACTTC. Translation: CASSQGTGGYEQYF.

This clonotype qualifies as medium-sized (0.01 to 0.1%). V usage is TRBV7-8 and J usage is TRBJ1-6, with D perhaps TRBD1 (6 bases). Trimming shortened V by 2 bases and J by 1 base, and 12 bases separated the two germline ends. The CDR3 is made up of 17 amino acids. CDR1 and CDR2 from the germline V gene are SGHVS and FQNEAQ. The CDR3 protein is CASSLFGGGSYNSPLHF. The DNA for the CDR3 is TGTGCCAGCAGCTTATTTGGAGGGGGTTCCTATAATTCACCCCTCCACTTT.

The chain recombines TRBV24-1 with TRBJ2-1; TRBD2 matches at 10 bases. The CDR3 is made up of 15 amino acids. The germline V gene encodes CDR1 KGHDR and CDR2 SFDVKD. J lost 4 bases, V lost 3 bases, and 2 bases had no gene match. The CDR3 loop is CATSDPGLAYNEQFF. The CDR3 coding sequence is TGTGCCACCAGTGATCCGGGACTAGCGTACAATGAGCAGTTCTTC.

The CDR3 region is CASSLASPNEQFF. Here the CDR3 DNA reads TGTGCCAGCAGCTTAGCGTCCCCCAATGAGCAGTTCTTC. The gene calls are TRBV7-2 and TRBJ2-1; no definite D call. The germline V gene has CDR1 SGHTA and CDR2 FQGNSA. The V gene lost 0 bases and the J gene lost 6 bases, with 6 bases spanning the gap. The CDR3 totals 13 residues. Full variable domain (remainder filled in from reference TRBV7-2 and TRBJ2-1): GAGVSQSPSNKVTEKGKDVELRCDPISGHTALYWYRQSLGQGLEFLIYFQGNSAPDKSGLPSDRFSAERTGGSVSTLTIQRTQQEDSAVYLCASSLASPNEQFFGPGTRLTVL.

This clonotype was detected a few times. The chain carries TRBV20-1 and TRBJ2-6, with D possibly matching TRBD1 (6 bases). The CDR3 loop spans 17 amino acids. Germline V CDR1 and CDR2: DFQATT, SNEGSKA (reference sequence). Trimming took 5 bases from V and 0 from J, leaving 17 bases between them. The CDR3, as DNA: TGCAGTGCTTCCCCGGGACAACCTTACTCTGGGGCCAACGTCCTGACTTTC. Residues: CSASPGQPYSGANVLTF.